The sample holds a few counts of the clone carrying this T cell receptor (beta chain). Its matching antigen is unknown. Primers used in a second PCR of about 6 to 11 cycles were a sample-barcoded 5' primer and a J-beta primer mix. From the 5' RACE reads, TCRdb called clonotypes with MiXCR, one entry per CDR3 protein. The sample lists fewer than 800,000 distinct CDR3 sequences, around half occurring once. This record belongs to a study of blood T cells in healthy people across ages. Trimming removed 6 bases from V and 3 bases from J; junction bases left unmatched: 7. The CDR3 loop spans 15 amino acids. Findings of the study overall: Naive CD4+ cells and diversity were both higher in long-lived donors than in aged donors.

The TCR was taken from a woman aged 55 to 70 in good health. This chain links TRBV12-3 or TRBV12-4 with TRBJ1-2; TRBD1 matches 10 bases. Sequencing was performed on blood. CDR3 region: CASRSGTGVHYGYTF. The CDR3 DNA follows: TGTGCCAGCAGGTCCGGGACAGGGGTACACTATGGCTACACCTTC.